The present entry profiles one T cell receptor (beta chain) with its context. The data originate from a study of T cell changes during pregnancy in multiple sclerosis. The ends were cut back, 5 bases at V and 2 bases at J, with 13 bases in the middle. In germline, CDR1 is MNHEY, CDR2 SMNVEV (reference sequence). The CDR3 is 15 residues long. The repertoire was sequenced with immunoSEQ multiplex PCR; TCRdb's copy has only in-frame clones and lacks some. Among tens of thousands of clones listed, 80% to 95% were seen once. The sample was peripheral blood, taken in the third trimester of pregnancy. The clonotype comes from a female donor in good health, enrolled as a control in a pregnancy study. J is TRBJ2-1 and V is TRBV27; D gene uncertain. The CDR3 loop reads CASSTSGSAYNEQFF. In DNA form, the CDR3 reads TGTGCCAGCAGTACATCAGGATCGGCCTACAATGAGCAGTTCTTC.